Following are 23 T cell receptor beta chains from one sample sequenced in a study of blood T cells in healthy people across ages. PCR was performed a second time for about 7 to 12 cycles using a sample-barcoded 5' primer and a J-beta primer mix. Via MiXCR, TCRdb re-called the 5' RACE reads, giving one row per CDR3 protein. The profile shows around 1,500,000 distinct CDR3 sequences, about 30% of them singletons. Sequencing was done on a sample of blood. These receptor sequences come from a woman between 25 and 40 years old in good health.

This clonotype was recorded many times. The rearrangement joins TRBV12-5 to TRBJ2-7; tentatively, D is TRBD1 (6 bases). Germline V gene lookup returns CDR1 LGHNT and CDR2 FRNRAP. V lost 10 bases to trimming and J lost 3 bases, with 16 bases between them. The CDR3 contains 13 residues. The CDR3 nucleotides read TGTGCTAAGACGGGACAAAATATCTACGAGCAGTACTTC. Translated, it gives CAKTGQNIYEQYF.

The table lists this clonotype with a count of one. This rearrangement joins TRBV28 to TRBJ1-4, with D hard to call. V was trimmed by 7 bases and J by 0 bases, leaving 15 bases between them. CDR1 MDHEN and CDR2 SYDVKM come from the germline V gene. This CDR3 contains 16 residues. CDR3 loop: CASKRPQRSTNEKLFF. In DNA form, the CDR3 reads TGTGCCAGCAAACGGCCACAGAGATCAACTAATGAAAAACTGTTTTTT.

This CDR3 reads CASSSLPGQVLAKNIQYF. CDR3 nucleotide sequence: TGTGCCAGCAGCTCTCTTCCGGGACAAGTTCTAGCCAAAAACATTCAGTACTTC. This chain joins TRBV7-9 and TRBJ2-4, with D possibly matching TRBD1 (6 bases). With 4 bases removed from V and 0 bases from J, the gap between germline ends came to 19 bases. The CDR3 contains 18 residues. The germline V gene encodes CDR1 SEHNR and CDR2 FQNEAQ (reference sequence).

This clonotype came up a few times. The chain employs TRBV10-3 and TRBJ1-2, with D uncertain. V was clipped by 6 bases and J by 2 bases, with 16 bases between them. The CDR3 extends over 15 amino acids. Germline CDR1 is ENHRY and CDR2 is SYGVKD. Here the CDR3 DNA reads TGTGCCATCAGACGAGCGGACGGAGAAAACTATGGCTACACCTTC. Translating it yields CAIRRADGENYGYTF.

This clonotype was detected a few times. J is TRBJ1-1 and V is TRBV2; D remains unclear. V dropped 5 bases and J dropped 2 bases, with 9 bases sitting between them. Germline CDR1 SNHLY, CDR2 FYNNEI. The CDR3 is made up of 13 amino acids. DNA for the CDR3: TGTGCCAGCAGTTCTCAATCTAACACTGAAGCTTTCTTT. Its protein is CASSSQSNTEAFF.

This clonotype occurred once. This may come from a read error, since a much larger clone is one base off. V gene TRBV10-2 combines with J gene TRBJ2-7; unclear D gene. V was pared by 4 bases and J by 5 bases, with 9 bases between. The CDR3 totals 12 residues. Germline CDR1 and CDR2: WSHSY and SAAADI. The chain's CDR3 is CASSVSGNEQYF. DNA of the CDR3: TGCGCCAGCAGTGTGTCTGGTAACGAGCAGTACTTC.

This clonotype was counted only a few times. This may be a read error: a much more frequent sequence differs by one nucleotide. The chain joins TRBV7-2 to TRBJ2-7; 14 positions agree with TRBD2. The germline V gene encodes CDR1 SGHTA and CDR2 FQGNSA. The CDR3 runs 15 residues. The V and J ends lost 8 bases and 2 bases, in that order; junction bases with no gene match: 5. CDR3 nucleotide sequence: TGTGCCAGCGGCCCGGGACTAGCGGGAGCCTACGAGCAGTACTTC. This codes for CASGPGLAGAYEQYF. The entire variable domain, with the rest obtained from reference TRBV7-2 and TRBJ2-7, is as follows: GAGVSQSPSNKVTEKGKDVELRCDPISGHTALYWYRQSLGQGLEFLIYFQGNSAPDKSGLPSDRFSAERTGGSVSTLTIQRTQQEDSAVYLCASGPGLAGAYEQYFGPGTRLTVT.

The chain carries TRBV5-6 and TRBJ1-2; no clear D gene. The germline V and J ends were trimmed by 4 bases and 3 bases, with 16 bases remaining between them. Germline loops: CDR1 SGHDT, CDR2 YYEEEE. CDR3 size: 15 residues. CDR3 in DNA: TGTGCCAGCAGCGCCTCGACCGGACGGGACTATGGCTACACCTTC. This gives the protein CASSASTGRDYGYTF.

This clonotype came up a few times. The rearrangement joins TRBV5-1 to TRBJ2-7; D is perhaps TRBD2 (6 bases). The CDR3 loop spans 16 amino acids. The V end was cut by 0 bases, the J end by 3 bases, with 16 bases between. Germline V lookup: CDR1 SGHRS, CDR2 YFSETQ. The CDR3 DNA reads TGCGCCAGCAGCTTGGCGGGGGTAGGGATGGGCTACGAGCAGTACTTC. Translation gives CASSLAGVGMGYEQYF. Supplemented by reference TRBV5-1 and TRBJ2-7, the full variable domain reads KAGVTQTPRYLIKTRGQQVTLSCSPISGHRSVSWYQQTPGQGLQFLFEYFSETQRNKGNFPGRFSGRQFSNSRSEMNVSTLELGDSALYLCASSLAGVGMGYEQYFGPGTRLTVT.

This clonotype was detected a few times. This rearrangement joins TRBV7-4 to TRBJ2-1, with no clear D. V lost 5 bases, J lost 4 bases, and 15 bases lay in between. This CDR3 spans 15 amino acids. The germline CDR1 and CDR2 sequences are SGHVT and SQSDAQ. Written as DNA, the CDR3 is TGTGCCAGCAGCCTACCTAGGGCCTTTTACAATGAGCAGTTCTTC. Its protein product is CASSLPRAFYNEQFF.

The V gene is TRBV6-1, the J gene TRBJ2-3; D unresolved. The CDR3 covers 12 residues. The germline V and J ends were trimmed by 8 bases and 6 bases, with 12 bases remaining between them. Germline CDR1 is MNHNS and CDR2 is SASEGT. DNA for the CDR3: TGTGCCAGCGGGGTGACCGGCGATACGCAGTATTTT. Translating gives CASGVTGDTQYF.

This sequence joins TRBV18 and TRBJ1-2; D unresolved. CDR1 and CDR2 (germline): KGHSH, LQKENI. The CDR3 is 16 residues long. V lost 3 bases and J lost 5, with 19 bases in between. The CDR3: CASSPREQSSTYGYTF. The CDR3 DNA reads as TGTGCCAGCTCACCCCGGGAGCAATCCTCAACTTATGGCTACACCTTC.

This clonotype was seen more than once but under ten times. This chain connects TRBV7-9 to TRBJ2-1, with 8 bases fitting TRBD2. V shed 0 bases and J 7 bases; nucleotides not matched to a gene: 5. The CDR3 is 15 residues long. The germline V gene has CDR1 SEHNR and CDR2 FQNEAQ (reference sequence). The CDR3 loop is CASSLASSGWNEQFF. The CDR3 DNA is TGTGCCAGCAGCTTAGCGTCTAGCGGGTGGAATGAGCAGTTCTTC. The variable domain in full, completed from reference TRBV7-9 and TRBJ2-1, reads DTGVSQNPRHKITKRGQNVTFRCDPISEHNRLYWYRQTLGQGPEFLTYFQNEAQLEKSRLLSDRFSAERPKGSFSTLEIQRTEQGDSAMYLCASSLASSGWNEQFFGPGTRLTVL.

The chain couples TRBV29-1 to TRBJ1-2; 10 nucleotides match TRBD1. This CDR3 spans 11 amino acids. Trimming removed 6 bases from V and 8 bases from J; junction bases left unmatched: 3. Germline V gives CDR1 SQVTM, CDR2 ANQGSEA. The CDR3 reads CSVGQGLGYTF. CDR3 coding DNA: TGCAGCGTGGGACAGGGGCTGGGCTACACCTTC.

V is TRBV12-3 or TRBV12-4 and J is TRBJ2-1, with D possibly TRBD2 on 6 matching bases. The V end lost 4 bases, the J end lost 13 bases, and 11 bases lay between the germline ends. The CDR3 is 11 amino acids. This chain's CDR3 is CASSSGEAQFF. The CDR3 nucleotides are TGTGCCAGCAGTTCGGGAGAGGCCCAGTTCTTC.

This clonotype turned up a few times. The V and J genes are TRBV29-1 and TRBJ1-5, with a possible D match to TRBD1 (5 bases). CDR1 and CDR2 from the germline V gene are SQVTM and ANQGSEA. With 5 bases removed from V and 0 bases from J, the gap between germline ends came to 11 bases. This CDR3 contains 14 residues. CDR3 protein: CSVLAGNSNQPQHF. CDR3 coding DNA: TGCAGCGTTCTGGCAGGGAATAGCAATCAGCCCCAGCATTTT. The full variable domain, with the rest looked up from reference TRBV29-1 and TRBJ1-5, is SAVISQKPSRDICQRGTSLTIQCQVDSQVTMMFWYRQQPGQSLTLIATANQGSEATYESGFVIDKFPISRPNLTFSTLTVSNMSPEDSSIYLCSVLAGNSNQPQHFGDGTRLSIL.

The V gene is TRBV10-3, the J gene TRBJ2-5; a possible D gene is TRBD2 (6 bases). Germline CDR1 ENHRY, CDR2 SYGVKD. V lost 9 bases to trimming and J lost 2 bases, with 16 bases between them. The CDR3 spans 14 residues. In DNA form, the CDR3 reads TGTGCCATAAATTCGGAGGAGGGGCAAGAGACCCAGTACTTC. Translating it yields CAINSEEGQETQYF.

A few counts support this clonotype. The gene calls are TRBV11-2 and TRBJ2-1; TRBD1 matches 9 bases. This CDR3 region has 16 residues. V lost 1 base, J lost 7 bases, and 8 bases stayed unmatched. In germline, CDR1 is SGHAT, CDR2 FQNNGV. The CDR3 nucleotides read TGTGCCAGCAGCTTAGGCTTAGGACAGGGGTCAAATGAGCAGTTCTTC. Its translation: CASSLGLGQGSNEQFF.

This chain joins TRBV7-2 and TRBJ2-5, with TRBD1 matching 7 bases. The CDR3 has 16 residues. Losses at the gene ends were 5 bases for V and 7 bases for J; bases not matched to a gene: 16. Germline V CDR1 and CDR2: SGHTA, FQGNSA. In DNA, the CDR3 is TGTGCCAGCAGCGGGAGTGGGACAGTCAGCGTGGGGACCCAGTACTTC. Protein product: CASSGSGTVSVGTQYF.

As for this clonotype: The junction and the germline gene differ at one end; a read error may be behind it. The chain couples TRBV7-8 to TRBJ2-5; 11 nucleotides agree with TRBD1. In germline, CDR1 is SGHVS, CDR2 FQNEAQ. CDR3 length equals 16 residues. In nucleotides, the CDR3 is TGTTCCAGCAGCTTAGGGGTAGGACAGGGGGCAGAGACCCAGTACTTC. Its translation: CSSSLGVGQGAETQYF.

This chain uses TRBV7-2 with TRBJ2-3; 8 positions agree with TRBD2. CDR1 is SGHTA and CDR2 is FQGNSA in the germline V gene. The CDR3 has 14 amino acids. Losses at the gene ends were 5 bases for V and 6 bases for J; bases not matched to a gene: 7. The CDR3 protein is CASSAGPGGDTQYF. CDR3 nucleotides: TGTGCCAGCAGCGCGGGCCCGGGGGGGGATACGCAGTATTTT.

This clonotype was seen ten or more times. The rearrangement links TRBV3-1 to TRBJ2-7; weak D call: TRBD1 (5 bases). Germline V lookup: CDR1 LGHDT, CDR2 YNNKEL (reference sequence). The germline V and J ends were trimmed by 4 bases and 2 bases, with 12 bases remaining between them. The CDR3 is made up of 14 amino acids. CDR3 region: CASSPPWGAYEQYF. The DNA of the CDR3 is TGTGCCAGCAGCCCCCCTTGGGGCGCCTACGAGCAGTACTTC.

The V call is TRBV7-2, the J call TRBJ2-5, with TRBD2 matching over 9 bases. V was pared by 6 bases and J by 5 bases, with 7 bases of the junction left unmatched. There are 14 residues in the CDR3. Germline-derived CDR1 and CDR2 are SGHTA and FQGNSA. The CDR3 protein is CASRGGGAVETQYF. The CDR3 nucleotides are TGTGCCAGCAGAGGCGGGGGGGCAGTGGAGACCCAGTACTTC.